Listed below are T cell receptor beta chains from one sample, sequenced in a study of molecular identifiers for immune sequencing clone quantification. TCRdb re-called the PCR reads with MiXCR, one entry per CDR3 protein. The repertoire includes about 68,000 distinct CDR3 sequences, 15% to 20% of them detected once, and around 1.4% sits in the top ten. Sequences were obtained from naive CD8+ T cells from blood, with Jurkat cell RNA spiked in. The receptor source for this set is a human donor in good health. Some libraries in this study had Jurkat cell RNA spiked in. Each CDR3 is given with its conserved first and last residue. Fields, in order: CDR3 DNA, CDR3 protein, D gene, clone size, J gene, V gene. A D gene is named only where the DNA matches it firmly. Clone size is stated in some rows and not others, as once, few, many or a class when expanded.

CDR3nt: TGTGCCAGCAACAGGGTTAATCGTGACACTGAAGCTTTCTTT
CDR3aa: CASNRVNRDTEAFF
d_gene: NA
abundance: many
j_gene: TRBJ1-1
v_gene: TRBV27

CDR3nt: TGTGCCAGCCGTGACGTGCCTGGGAACACTGAAGCTTTCTTT
CDR3aa: CASRDVPGNTEAFF
d_gene: NA
abundance: many
j_gene: TRBJ1-1
v_gene: TRBV6-1

CDR3nt: TGTGCTAGTGGTTTGTCGGCTAGCGGGAGGGCGGGTCGAGATGAGCAGTTCTTC
CDR3aa: CASGLSASGRAGRDEQFF
d_gene: TRBD2
abundance: NA
j_gene: TRBJ2-1
v_gene: TRBV12-5

CDR3nt: TGTGCCAGCAGTTTATCTCTCAACACCGGGGAGCTGTTTTTT
CDR3aa: CASSLSLNTGELFF
d_gene: NA
abundance: NA
j_gene: TRBJ2-2
v_gene: TRBV27

CDR3nt: TGTGCCAGCAGTTTCACCGACAGTTATGGCTACACCTTC
CDR3aa: CASSFTDSYGYTF
d_gene: NA
abundance: many
j_gene: TRBJ1-2
v_gene: TRBV6-2/TRBV6-3

CDR3nt: TGTGCCAGCAGCGGCCCACGGCCAAATGAAAAACTGTTTTTT
CDR3aa: CASSGPRPNEKLFF
d_gene: NA
abundance: many
j_gene: TRBJ1-4
v_gene: TRBV7-9

CDR3nt: TGTGCCAGCAGCGTAGCTGGGCTACAAGGGGAGCTGTTTTTT
CDR3aa: CASSVAGLQGELFF
d_gene: NA
abundance: many
j_gene: TRBJ2-2
v_gene: TRBV9

CDR3nt: TGCAGCGGGAACGGGGATCTGAGCACTGAAGCTTTCTTT
CDR3aa: CSGNGDLSTEAFF
d_gene: NA
abundance: many
j_gene: TRBJ1-1
v_gene: TRBV29-1

CDR3nt: TGCGCCAGCAGCCAGAGACTAGCGGGAGGTTACGAGCAGTACTTC
CDR3aa: CASSQRLAGGYEQYF
d_gene: TRBD2
abundance: many
j_gene: TRBJ2-7
v_gene: TRBV4-1

CDR3nt: TGTGCCAGCAGTGAAAGATGGCTTTTGACAGGGGCGGTAAACGAGCAGTACTTC
CDR3aa: CASSERWLLTGAVNEQYF
d_gene: TRBD1
abundance: many
j_gene: TRBJ2-7
v_gene: TRBV6-1

CDR3nt: TGTGCCAGCAGCTTGGATGGCGGGAGGGCCCGAGATACGCAGTATTTT
CDR3aa: CASSLDGGRARDTQYF
d_gene: TRBD2
abundance: NA
j_gene: TRBJ2-3
v_gene: TRBV5-4

CDR3nt: TGTGCCAGCAGTCCCTGGGGAGGAGCCTACGAGCAGTACTTC
CDR3aa: CASSPWGGAYEQYF
d_gene: NA
abundance: many
j_gene: TRBJ2-7
v_gene: TRBV5-6

CDR3nt: TGCAGTGCTAGGCTCAGTGGCCCCTACTATGGCTACACCTTC
CDR3aa: CSARLSGPYYGYTF
d_gene: NA
abundance: NA
j_gene: TRBJ1-2
v_gene: TRBV20-1

CDR3nt: TGTGCCACCAGGGGGTGGGGGACGAACACTGAAGCTTTCTTT
CDR3aa: CATRGWGTNTEAFF
d_gene: NA
abundance: few
j_gene: TRBJ1-1
v_gene: TRBV24-1

CDR3nt: TGTGCCAGCAGCGCTCAACAGGGGACCCTCAACGAGCAGTACTTC
CDR3aa: CASSAQQGTLNEQYF
d_gene: TRBD1
abundance: many
j_gene: TRBJ2-7
v_gene: TRBV9

CDR3nt: TGTGCCATCATGGAGGGCCTCAAGGTAGGAGAGACCCAGTACTTC
CDR3aa: CAIMEGLKVGETQYF
d_gene: NA
abundance: many
j_gene: TRBJ2-5
v_gene: TRBV10-3

CDR3nt: TGTGCCAGCAGTTTAGCTGACACGGGTGGGTACGAGCAGTACTTC
CDR3aa: CASSLADTGGYEQYF
d_gene: NA
abundance: many
j_gene: TRBJ2-7
v_gene: TRBV27

CDR3nt: TGTGCCAGCGGACCCAGGGGGCTAGAGACCCAGTACTTC
CDR3aa: CASGPRGLETQYF
d_gene: TRBD1
abundance: many
j_gene: TRBJ2-5
v_gene: TRBV12-3/TRBV12-4

CDR3nt: TGTGCCAGCAGCCCACCGGTTGGAGCGGGAACAGGTCTGGCCGGGGAGCTGTTTTTT
CDR3aa: CASSPPVGAGTGLAGELFF
d_gene: TRBD2
abundance: many
j_gene: TRBJ2-2
v_gene: TRBV7-9

CDR3nt: TGTGCCAGTAGTAGGGACAGGAACTCCTACGAGCAGTACTTC
CDR3aa: CASSRDRNSYEQYF
d_gene: TRBD1
abundance: many
j_gene: TRBJ2-7
v_gene: TRBV19

CDR3nt: TGCAGTGCTAGATGGGGGGAGGACTACACAGATACGCAGTATTTT
CDR3aa: CSARWGEDYTDTQYF
d_gene: NA
abundance: few
j_gene: TRBJ2-3
v_gene: TRBV20-1

CDR3nt: TGTGCCAGCAGCTTAAGGGCCCAGAGGGGGCGGATACAAGAGACCCAGTACTTC
CDR3aa: CASSLRAQRGRIQETQYF
d_gene: TRBD1
abundance: many
j_gene: TRBJ2-5
v_gene: TRBV7-2

CDR3nt: TGTGCCAGCAGCACCCCACAGGGGGTTTCTGGAAACACCATATATTTT
CDR3aa: CASSTPQGVSGNTIYF
d_gene: TRBD1
abundance: many
j_gene: TRBJ1-3
v_gene: TRBV5-5

CDR3nt: TGTGCCAGCAGTATCACTTTGCAGCCACTTTATGGCTACACCTTC
CDR3aa: CASSITLQPLYGYTF
d_gene: NA
abundance: many
j_gene: TRBJ1-2
v_gene: TRBV28

CDR3nt: TGTGCCAGCAGTCCTAGCGGTTCTAGCACAGATACGCAGTATTTT
CDR3aa: CASSPSGSSTDTQYF
d_gene: TRBD2
abundance: many
j_gene: TRBJ2-3
v_gene: TRBV11-2

CDR3nt: TGTGCCAGCAGCTTGGCCTCCAGGGGAATCACAGATACGCAGTATTTT
CDR3aa: CASSLASRGITDTQYF
d_gene: NA
abundance: NA
j_gene: TRBJ2-3
v_gene: TRBV5-6

CDR3nt: TGCAGTGCTAGCCTCCCGCTAGCGGGAGTCCACAATGAGCAGTTCTTC
CDR3aa: CSASLPLAGVHNEQFF
d_gene: TRBD2
abundance: NA
j_gene: TRBJ2-1
v_gene: TRBV20-1

CDR3nt: TGTGCCAGCAGCTTAGCGGGGGAGACCTACGAGCAGTACTTC
CDR3aa: CASSLAGETYEQYF
d_gene: TRBD2
abundance: NA
j_gene: TRBJ2-7
v_gene: TRBV5-6

CDR3nt: TGTGCCAGCAGATTTAGCGAGGTCAGCACAGATACGCAGTATTTT
CDR3aa: CASRFSEVSTDTQYF
d_gene: NA
abundance: many
j_gene: TRBJ2-3
v_gene: TRBV28

CDR3nt: TGCGCCAGCGTACCCGGTCCCGGACTAGCGGCTTCCTACGAGCAGTACTTC
CDR3aa: CASVPGPGLAASYEQYF
d_gene: TRBD2
abundance: many
j_gene: TRBJ2-7
v_gene: TRBV5-1

CDR3nt: TGTGCCAGCTCACCGATCCCGGTCCGATCAGAGACCCAGTACTTC
CDR3aa: CASSPIPVRSETQYF
d_gene: NA
abundance: many
j_gene: TRBJ2-5
v_gene: TRBV18

CDR3nt: TGCGCCAGCAGCTTGAAATGGGACAGGGGGGACACCGGGGAGCTGTTTTTT
CDR3aa: CASSLKWDRGDTGELFF
d_gene: TRBD1
abundance: NA
j_gene: TRBJ2-2
v_gene: TRBV5-1

CDR3nt: TGTGCCAGCAGTCTTCATCCGGGGAACTATGGCTACACCTTC
CDR3aa: CASSLHPGNYGYTF
d_gene: NA
abundance: NA
j_gene: TRBJ1-2
v_gene: TRBV6-6

CDR3nt: TGTGCCAGCGTACCGAGGGGGGATCAGCCCCAGCATTTT
CDR3aa: CASVPRGDQPQHF
d_gene: NA
abundance: few
j_gene: TRBJ1-5
v_gene: TRBV28

CDR3nt: TGTGCCAGCAGCCCAACTATAGCGGGAGGATATACCGGGGAGCTGTTTTTT
CDR3aa: CASSPTIAGGYTGELFF
d_gene: TRBD2
abundance: NA
j_gene: TRBJ2-2
v_gene: TRBV5-6

CDR3nt: TGTGCCAGCAGCTCGACGGGGCGGGGGTACGAGCAGTACTTC
CDR3aa: CASSSTGRGYEQYF
d_gene: TRBD2
abundance: many
j_gene: TRBJ2-7
v_gene: TRBV7-9

CDR3nt: TGTGCCAGCACCCCGGGGGGCTTCAATCCCCATGAGCAGTTCTTC
CDR3aa: CASTPGGFNPHEQFF
d_gene: NA
abundance: NA
j_gene: TRBJ2-1
v_gene: TRBV12-3/TRBV12-4

CDR3nt: TGTGCCAGCAGCTTAGAGGGGGAACCAGATACGCAGTATTTT
CDR3aa: CASSLEGEPDTQYF
d_gene: NA
abundance: many
j_gene: TRBJ2-3
v_gene: TRBV13

CDR3nt: TGCGCCAGCAGCCAAGACCACCCAGACTTCAATGAGCAGTTCTTC
CDR3aa: CASSQDHPDFNEQFF
d_gene: NA
abundance: many
j_gene: TRBJ2-1
v_gene: TRBV4-3

CDR3nt: TGCGCCAGCAGCCAAGACGGACTAGGAGGGGGCACAGATACGCAGTATTTT
CDR3aa: CASSQDGLGGGTDTQYF
d_gene: TRBD2
abundance: many
j_gene: TRBJ2-3
v_gene: TRBV4-1

CDR3nt: TGTGCCAGCAGTTTATTGTCCACCGAGGGGAATACTGAAGCTTTCTTT
CDR3aa: CASSLLSTEGNTEAFF
d_gene: NA
abundance: many
j_gene: TRBJ1-1
v_gene: TRBV28

CDR3nt: TGCAGTGTCCCGGACTCCTACTCCTACGAGCAGTACTTC
CDR3aa: CSVPDSYSYEQYF
d_gene: NA
abundance: NA
j_gene: TRBJ2-7
v_gene: TRBV20-1

CDR3nt: TGTGCCAGCAGCCCCTCGGAAGGGGGCTCCTACAATGAGCAGTTCTTC
CDR3aa: CASSPSEGGSYNEQFF
d_gene: NA
abundance: many
j_gene: TRBJ2-1
v_gene: TRBV7-9

CDR3nt: TGTGCCAGCAGTTTGTCTAGCGGGTTACAAGAGACCCAGTACTTC
CDR3aa: CASSLSSGLQETQYF
d_gene: TRBD2
abundance: many
j_gene: TRBJ2-5
v_gene: TRBV28

CDR3nt: TGTGCCAGCAGTTACTCGATTTCAGGGCACAATGAGCAGTTCTTC
CDR3aa: CASSYSISGHNEQFF
d_gene: NA
abundance: NA
j_gene: TRBJ2-1
v_gene: TRBV6-5

CDR3nt: TGTGCCAGCAGCTTCGGTAGCAAAAACATTCAGTACTTC
CDR3aa: CASSFGSKNIQYF
d_gene: NA
abundance: many
j_gene: TRBJ2-4
v_gene: TRBV5-6

CDR3nt: TGTGCCAGCAGATCCGACAGGTTAGCCCTTTACAATGAGCAGTTCTTC
CDR3aa: CASRSDRLALYNEQFF
d_gene: NA
abundance: NA
j_gene: TRBJ2-1
v_gene: TRBV28

CDR3nt: TGCAGTGCTAGTTATCAGGTCGTCGGGTTGGGCCTAGAAAAACTGTTTTTT
CDR3aa: CSASYQVVGLGLEKLFF
d_gene: NA
abundance: many
j_gene: TRBJ1-4
v_gene: TRBV20-1

CDR3nt: TGTGCCAGCAGCTCTTGGCAGCAAACAGATACGCAGTATTTT
CDR3aa: CASSSWQQTDTQYF
d_gene: NA
abundance: many
j_gene: TRBJ2-3
v_gene: TRBV7-2

CDR3nt: TGTGCCAGCAGTCACTGGACAGGTAACACTGAAGCTTTCTTT
CDR3aa: CASSHWTGNTEAFF
d_gene: TRBD1
abundance: many
j_gene: TRBJ1-1
v_gene: TRBV27

CDR3nt: TGTGCCTCCGGGGCCGTCCCCTCTGGGGCCAACGTCCTGACTTTC
CDR3aa: CASGAVPSGANVLTF
d_gene: NA
abundance: many
j_gene: TRBJ2-6
v_gene: TRBV19

CDR3nt: TGCGCCAGCAGCCCTTCCGTAGGGACCCCCACGGCAGATACGCAGTATTTT
CDR3aa: CASSPSVGTPTADTQYF
d_gene: NA
abundance: many
j_gene: TRBJ2-3
v_gene: TRBV4-1